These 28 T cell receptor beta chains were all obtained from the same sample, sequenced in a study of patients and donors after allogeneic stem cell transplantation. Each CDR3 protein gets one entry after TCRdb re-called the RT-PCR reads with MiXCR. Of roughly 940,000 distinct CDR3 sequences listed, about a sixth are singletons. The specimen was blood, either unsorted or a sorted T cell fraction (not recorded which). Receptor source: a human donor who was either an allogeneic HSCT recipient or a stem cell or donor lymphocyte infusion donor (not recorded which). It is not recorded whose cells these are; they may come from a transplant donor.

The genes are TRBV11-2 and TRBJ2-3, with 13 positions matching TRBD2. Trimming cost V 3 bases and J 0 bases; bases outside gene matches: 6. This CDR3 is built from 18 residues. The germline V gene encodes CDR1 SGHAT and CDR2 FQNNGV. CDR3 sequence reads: CASSFGLAGAPSTDTQYF. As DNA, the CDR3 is TGTGCCAGCAGCTTTGGACTAGCGGGGGCCCCAAGCACAGATACGCAGTATTTT.

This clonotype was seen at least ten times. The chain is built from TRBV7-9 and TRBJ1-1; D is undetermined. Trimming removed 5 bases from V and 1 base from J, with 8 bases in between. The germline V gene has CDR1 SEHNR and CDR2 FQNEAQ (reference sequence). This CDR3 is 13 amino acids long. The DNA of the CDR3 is TGTGCCAGCAGCCTAGAAGCGAACACTGAAGCTTTCTTT. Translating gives CASSLEANTEAFF.

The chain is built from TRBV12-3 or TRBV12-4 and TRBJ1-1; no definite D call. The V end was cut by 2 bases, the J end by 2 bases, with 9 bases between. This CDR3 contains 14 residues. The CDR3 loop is CASSLFAGNTEAFF. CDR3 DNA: TGTGCCAGCAGTTTATTCGCGGGAAACACTGAAGCTTTCTTT.

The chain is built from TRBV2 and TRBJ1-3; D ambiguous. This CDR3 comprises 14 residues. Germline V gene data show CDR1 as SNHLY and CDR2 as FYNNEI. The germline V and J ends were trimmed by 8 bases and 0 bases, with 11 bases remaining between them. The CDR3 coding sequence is TGTGCCAGCGGTGGACGGGGCTCTGGAAACACCATATATTTT. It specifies CASGGRGSGNTIYF.

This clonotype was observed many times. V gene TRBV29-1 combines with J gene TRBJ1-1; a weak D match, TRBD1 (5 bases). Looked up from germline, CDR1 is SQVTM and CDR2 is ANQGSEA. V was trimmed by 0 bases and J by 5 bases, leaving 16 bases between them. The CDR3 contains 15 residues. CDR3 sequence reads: CSVEDRGSGSTEAFF. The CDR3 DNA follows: TGCAGCGTTGAAGATCGGGGGTCGGGGTCGACTGAAGCTTTCTTT.

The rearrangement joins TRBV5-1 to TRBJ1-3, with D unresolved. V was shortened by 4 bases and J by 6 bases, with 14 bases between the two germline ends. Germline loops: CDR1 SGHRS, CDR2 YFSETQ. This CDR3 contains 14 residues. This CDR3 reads CASSPGPSENTIYF. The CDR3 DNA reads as TGCGCCAGCAGCCCAGGCCCAAGCGAAAACACCATATATTTT.

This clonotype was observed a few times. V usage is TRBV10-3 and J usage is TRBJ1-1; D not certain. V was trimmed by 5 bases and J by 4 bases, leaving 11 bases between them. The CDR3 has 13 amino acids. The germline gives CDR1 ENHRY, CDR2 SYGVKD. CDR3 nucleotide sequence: TGTGCCATCAGTCCCCCGAGTCTCACTGAAGCTTTCTTT. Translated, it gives CAISPPSLTEAFF.

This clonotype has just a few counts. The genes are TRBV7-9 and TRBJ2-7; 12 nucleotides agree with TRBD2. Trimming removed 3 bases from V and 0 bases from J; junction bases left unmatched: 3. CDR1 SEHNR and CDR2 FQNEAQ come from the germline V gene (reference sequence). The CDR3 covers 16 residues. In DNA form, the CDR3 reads TGTGCCAGCAGCTTGCCGACTAGCGGGAGCTCCTACGAGCAGTACTTC. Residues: CASSLPTSGSSYEQYF.

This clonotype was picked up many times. CDR3 nucleotides: TGCACCCCGGGACTAGCGGACCCTAACACCGGGGAGCTGTTTTTT. It is translated as CTPGLADPNTGELFF. The J gene is TRBJ2-2, the V gene TRBV20-1; 11 bases align to TRBD2. The length of the CDR3 is 15 residues. CDR1 and CDR2 from the germline V gene are DFQATT and SNEGSKA (reference sequence).

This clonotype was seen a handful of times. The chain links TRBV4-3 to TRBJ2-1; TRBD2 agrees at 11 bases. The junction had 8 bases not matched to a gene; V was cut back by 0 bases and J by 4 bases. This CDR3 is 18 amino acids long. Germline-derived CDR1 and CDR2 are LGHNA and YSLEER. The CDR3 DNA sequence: TGCGCCAGCAGCCAAGAGGTAGCGGGGGGGCCAGTATACAATGAGCAGTTCTTC. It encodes CASSQEVAGGPVYNEQFF.

The CDR3 bases are TGTGCCAGCAGCGCGAGGACAGGGGGTTTATCGGAGACCCAGTACTTC. Its protein is CASSARTGGLSETQYF. The V and J genes are TRBV7-2 and TRBJ2-5; 10 positions match TRBD1. CDR3 length: 16 amino acids. V dropped 5 bases and J dropped 5; count of bases not matched to a gene: 11. CDR1 is SGHTA and CDR2 is FQGNSA in the germline V gene.

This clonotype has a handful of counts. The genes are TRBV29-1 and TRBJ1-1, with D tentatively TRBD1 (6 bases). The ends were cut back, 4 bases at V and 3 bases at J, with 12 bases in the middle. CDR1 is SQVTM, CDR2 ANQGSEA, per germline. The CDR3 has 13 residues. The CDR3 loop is CSVGQVGDTEAFF. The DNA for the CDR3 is TGCAGCGTTGGACAGGTCGGTGACACTGAAGCTTTCTTT.

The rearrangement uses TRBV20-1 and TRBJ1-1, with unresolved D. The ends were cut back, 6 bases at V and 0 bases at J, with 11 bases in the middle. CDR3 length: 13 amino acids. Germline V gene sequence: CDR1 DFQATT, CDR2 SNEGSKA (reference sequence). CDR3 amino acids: CSAQRQMNTEAFF. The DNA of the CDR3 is TGCAGTGCCCAACGGCAGATGAACACTGAAGCTTTCTTT.

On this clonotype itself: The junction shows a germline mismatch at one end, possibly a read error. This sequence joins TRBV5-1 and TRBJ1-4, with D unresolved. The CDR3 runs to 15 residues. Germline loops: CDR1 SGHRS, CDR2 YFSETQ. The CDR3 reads CASSLEGVANEKLFF. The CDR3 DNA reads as TGTGCCAGCAGCTTGGAGGGAGTCGCTAATGAAAAACTGTTTTTT.

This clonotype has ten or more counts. This chain's CDR3 is CASSGGVSYEQYF. The CDR3 nucleotides read TGTGCCAGCAGCGGGGGGGTAAGTTACGAGCAGTACTTC. The gene calls are TRBV9 and TRBJ2-7; possible D gene TRBD2, 6 bases. Germline CDR1 is SGDLS and CDR2 is YYNGEE. Trimming took off 3 bases at V and 4 bases at J, with 11 bases between the two ends. The CDR3 spans 13 residues.

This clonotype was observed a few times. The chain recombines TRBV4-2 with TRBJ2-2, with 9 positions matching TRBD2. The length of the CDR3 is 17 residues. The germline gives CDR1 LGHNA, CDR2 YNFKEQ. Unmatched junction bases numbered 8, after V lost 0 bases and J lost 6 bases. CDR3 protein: CASSQDRVAGVSGELFF. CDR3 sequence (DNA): TGTGCCAGCAGCCAAGATCGGGTAGCGGGAGTGTCCGGGGAGCTGTTTTTT.

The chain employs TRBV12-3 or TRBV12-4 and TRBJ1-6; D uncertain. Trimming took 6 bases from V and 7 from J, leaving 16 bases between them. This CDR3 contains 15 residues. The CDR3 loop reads CASRRSGQGNSPLHF. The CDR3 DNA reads TGTGCCAGCAGGCGTAGTGGGCAAGGGAATTCACCCCTCCACTTT.

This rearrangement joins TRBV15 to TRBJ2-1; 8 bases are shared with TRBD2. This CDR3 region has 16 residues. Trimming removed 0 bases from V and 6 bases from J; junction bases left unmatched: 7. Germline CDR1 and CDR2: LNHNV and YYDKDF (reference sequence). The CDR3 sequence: CATSRDISGRGNEQFF. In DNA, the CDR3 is TGTGCCACCAGCAGAGATATCAGCGGGAGAGGCAATGAGCAGTTCTTC. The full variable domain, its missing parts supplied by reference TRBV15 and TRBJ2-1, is DAMVIQNPRYQVTQFGKPVTLSCSQTLNHNVMYWYQQKSSQAPKLLFHYYDKDFNNEADTPDNFQSRRPNTSFCFLDIRSPGLGDTAMYLCATSRDISGRGNEQFFGPGTRLTVL.

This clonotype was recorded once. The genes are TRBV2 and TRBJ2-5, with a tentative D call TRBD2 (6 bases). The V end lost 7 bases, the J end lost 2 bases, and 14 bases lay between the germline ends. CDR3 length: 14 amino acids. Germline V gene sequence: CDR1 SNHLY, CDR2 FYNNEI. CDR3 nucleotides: TGTGCCAGCAAGCCAGGGACTTCTCAAGAGACCCAGTACTTC. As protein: CASKPGTSQETQYF.

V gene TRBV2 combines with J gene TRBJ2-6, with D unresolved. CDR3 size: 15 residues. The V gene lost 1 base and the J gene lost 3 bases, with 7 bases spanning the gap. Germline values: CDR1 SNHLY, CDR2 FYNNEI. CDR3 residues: CASSEEGGGANVLTF. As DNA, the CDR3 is TGTGCCAGCAGTGAAGAGGGCGGTGGGGCCAACGTCCTGACTTTC.

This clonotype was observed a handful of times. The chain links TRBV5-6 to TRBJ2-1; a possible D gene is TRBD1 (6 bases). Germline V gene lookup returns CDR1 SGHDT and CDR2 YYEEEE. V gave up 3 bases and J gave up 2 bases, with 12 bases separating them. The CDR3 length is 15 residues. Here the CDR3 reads CASSSWGLTYNEQFF. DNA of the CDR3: TGTGCCAGCAGCTCCTGGGGGCTCACCTACAATGAGCAGTTCTTC.

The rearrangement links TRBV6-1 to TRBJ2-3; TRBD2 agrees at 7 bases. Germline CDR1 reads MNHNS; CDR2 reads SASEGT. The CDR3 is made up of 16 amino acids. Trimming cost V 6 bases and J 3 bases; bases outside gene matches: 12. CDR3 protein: CASSGTFGGSTDTQYF. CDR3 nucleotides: TGTGCCAGCAGCGGAACGTTCGGCGGGAGTACAGATACGCAGTATTTT.

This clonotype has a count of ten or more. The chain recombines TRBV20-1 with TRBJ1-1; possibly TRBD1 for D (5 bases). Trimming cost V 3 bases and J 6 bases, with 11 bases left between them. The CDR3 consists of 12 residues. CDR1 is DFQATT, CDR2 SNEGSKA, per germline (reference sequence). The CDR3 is CSARRGWAEAFF. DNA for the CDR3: TGCAGTGCTAGGAGGGGTTGGGCTGAAGCTTTCTTT.

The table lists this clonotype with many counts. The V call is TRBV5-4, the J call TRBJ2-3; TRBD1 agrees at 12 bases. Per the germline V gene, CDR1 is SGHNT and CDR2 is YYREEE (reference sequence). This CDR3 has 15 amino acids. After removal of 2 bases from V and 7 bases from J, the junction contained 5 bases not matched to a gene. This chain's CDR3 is CASSFRDRGLNTQYF. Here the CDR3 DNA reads TGTGCCAGCAGCTTCCGGGACAGGGGGCTGAATACGCAGTATTTT. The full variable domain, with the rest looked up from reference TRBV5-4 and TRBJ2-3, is ETGVTQSPTHLIKTRGQQVTLRCSSQSGHNTVSWYQQALGQGPQFIFQYYREEENGRGNFPPRFSGLQFPNYSSELNVNALELDDSALYLCASSFRDRGLNTQYFGPGTRLTVL.

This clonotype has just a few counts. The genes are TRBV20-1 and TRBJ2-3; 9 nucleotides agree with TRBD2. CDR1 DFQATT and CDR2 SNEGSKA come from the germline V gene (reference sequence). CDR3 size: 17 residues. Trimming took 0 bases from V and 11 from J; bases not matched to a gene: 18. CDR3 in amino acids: CSARDYGGREGLWGQYF. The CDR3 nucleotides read TGCAGTGCTAGAGACTACGGCGGGCGGGAGGGCCTGTGGGGGCAGTATTTT.

This CDR3 reads CASSIPGLAGGNIQYF. The CDR3 DNA is TGTGCCAGCAGCATCCCCGGGCTAGCGGGGGGAAACATTCAGTACTTC. The chain joins TRBV7-9 to TRBJ2-4; 11 nucleotides match TRBD2. This CDR3 is 16 amino acids long. The V gene end was trimmed by 5 bases and the J gene end by 6 bases; junction bases not matched to a gene: 9. Germline V gene sequence: CDR1 SEHNR, CDR2 FQNEAQ (reference sequence).

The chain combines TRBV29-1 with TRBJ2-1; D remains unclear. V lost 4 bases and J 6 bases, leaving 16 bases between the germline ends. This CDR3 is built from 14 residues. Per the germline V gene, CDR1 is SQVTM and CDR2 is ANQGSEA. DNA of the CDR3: TGCAGCGTTGGCACGGATAGGACCGCCAATGAGCAGTTCTTC. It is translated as CSVGTDRTANEQFF.

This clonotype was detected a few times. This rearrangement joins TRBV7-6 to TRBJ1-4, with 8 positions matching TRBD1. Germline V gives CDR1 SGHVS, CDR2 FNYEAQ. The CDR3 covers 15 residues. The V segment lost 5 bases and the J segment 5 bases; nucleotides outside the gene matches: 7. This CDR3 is CASSGTDRVNEKLFF. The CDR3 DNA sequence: TGTGCCAGCAGCGGGACGGACAGGGTGAATGAAAAACTGTTTTTT.